The source of this T cell receptor beta chain is a study of PD-L1 blockade in urothelial cancer. Study-level information: Analyzed time points were 3 weeks (second dose) and 6 weeks after therapy began.

Study outcomes and limitations: Lower than median blood TCR clonality before treatment predicted better survival.

The CDR3 sequence is 17 residues long. V shed 2 bases and J 1 base; nucleotides not matched to a gene: 8. Germline CDR1 is SGHTS and CDR2 is YDEGEE. TCRdb keeps only in-frame clones here, not all; method: immunoSEQ multiplex PCR. This table has 80,000 to 95,000 clones, 83% appearing once. A note on this clone: Its antigen is unidentified.

Time point noted: peripheral blood 6 weeks after treatment start. Samples were collected from each patient before treatment and during treatment. Each patient gave between 1 and 8 of them in total. The receptor was isolated from a man in his 70s with urothelial cancer. The rearrangement uses TRBV5-8 and TRBJ2-4; 8 bases agree with TRBD2. The sample here was PBMCs, taken around atezolizumab (anti-PD-L1) treatment. The CDR3 protein is CASSFGQAGVAKNIQYF. The CDR3, as DNA: TGTGCCAGCAGCTTTGGGCAAGCGGGAGTGGCCAAAAACATTCAGTACTTC.